The clone carrying this T cell receptor (beta chain) showed up many times. Antigen: not known. The sample belongs to a study of T cell repertoires in cytomegalovirus infection. Study summary: An indication of both CMV infection and matching HLA type came from public TCR beta signatures.

From the reads, TCRdb called clonotypes with MiXCR, one entry per CDR3 protein. The table shows some 390,000 distinct CDR3 sequences, with roughly 18% occurring only once. General study findings and limits: HLA-C-restricted CMV clonotypes gave the most frequent clonotype in two of eight donors. Identification of carriers of CMV plus the relevant HLA was achieved through cumulative public TCR beta family frequency.

V was shortened by 1 base and J by 3 bases, with 10 bases between the two germline ends. Germline CDR1 and CDR2: MGHRA and YSYEKL. The CDR3 covers 14 residues. This receptor was taken from a human donor in good health (CMV status not recorded). Some clones in this sample may be carry-over from other donors' samples. The chain combines TRBV4-1 with TRBJ2-7; D is unclear. Sequenced input: PBMCs. CDR3 sequence: CASSQGVQLYEQYF. The CDR3 bases are TGCGCCAGCAGCCAAGGGGTACAGCTCTACGAGCAGTACTTC.